This T cell receptor beta chain appears in the sequencing data of a study of blood T cell repertoires in COVID-19. Study processing details: Reference gene primers were amplified, and this amplification served to estimate nucleated cell counts. Sequencing was performed with immunoSEQ multiplex PCR; in TCRdb, only in-frame clones are kept and a portion is missing. V and J calls and clone size are those listed in that table; D and trimming were worked out from the DNA. The sample lists about 110,000 clones, over 75% occurring once. The V and J ends lost 4 bases and 8 bases respectively, with 10 bases between them. The CDR3 sequence is 13 residues long. Per the germline V gene, CDR1 is SGHRS and CDR2 is YFSETQ. The sample holds one count of this clone.

The TCR was taken from a human donor in a cohort sampled during active COVID-19. This rearrangement joins TRBV5-1 to TRBJ1-6; perhaps TRBD1 as D (5 bases). The specimen sequenced was peripheral blood. This CDR3 is CASSPGVDSPLHF. The DNA for the CDR3 is TGCGCCAGCAGCCCGGGGGTTGATTCACCCCTCCACTTT.